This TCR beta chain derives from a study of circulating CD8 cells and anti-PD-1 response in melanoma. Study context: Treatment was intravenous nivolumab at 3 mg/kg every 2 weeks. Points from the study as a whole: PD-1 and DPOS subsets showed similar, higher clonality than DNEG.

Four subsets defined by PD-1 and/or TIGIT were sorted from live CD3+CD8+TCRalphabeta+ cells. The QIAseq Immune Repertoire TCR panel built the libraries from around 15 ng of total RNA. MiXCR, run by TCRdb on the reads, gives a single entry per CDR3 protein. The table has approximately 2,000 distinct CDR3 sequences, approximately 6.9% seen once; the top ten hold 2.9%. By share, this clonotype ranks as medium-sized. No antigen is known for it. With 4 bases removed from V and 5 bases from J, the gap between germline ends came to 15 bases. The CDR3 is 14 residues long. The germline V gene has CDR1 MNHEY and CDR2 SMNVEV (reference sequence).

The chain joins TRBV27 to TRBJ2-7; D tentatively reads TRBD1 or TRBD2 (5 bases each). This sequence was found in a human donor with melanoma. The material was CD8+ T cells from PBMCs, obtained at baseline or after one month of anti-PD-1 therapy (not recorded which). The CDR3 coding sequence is TGTGCCAGCAGTTCCGGGACGGCAGGCGACGAGCAGTACTTC. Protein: CASSSGTAGDEQYF.